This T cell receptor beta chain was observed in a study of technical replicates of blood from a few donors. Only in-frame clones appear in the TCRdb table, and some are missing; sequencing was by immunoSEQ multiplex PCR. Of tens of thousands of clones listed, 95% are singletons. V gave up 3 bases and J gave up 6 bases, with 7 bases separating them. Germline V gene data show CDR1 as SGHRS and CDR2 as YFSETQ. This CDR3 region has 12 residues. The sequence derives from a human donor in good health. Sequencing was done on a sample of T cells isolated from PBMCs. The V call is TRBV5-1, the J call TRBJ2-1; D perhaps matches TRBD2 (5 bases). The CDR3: CASSSTSNEQFF. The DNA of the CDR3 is TGCGCCAGCAGCTCTACTAGCAATGAGCAGTTCTTC.